This T cell receptor beta chain was sequenced in a study of T cells in Graves' hyperthyroidism and ophthalmopathy. Regarding the study as a whole: Most clonotypes that expanded in the thyroid above 0.001 also showed up in blood. The model forecast ophthalmopathy, anticipating it by a median around 6.5 months before onset.

Clinical symptoms, serum thyroxine, TRAb, thyroid ultrasound and orbital computed tomography established diagnosis. Using RNA transcripts as the source, TCR beta CDR3 regions were amplified. The HTBI primer set served for first-round RT-PCR of the TCR CDR3. TCRdb called the multiplex PCR reads again in MiXCR, with one record for every CDR3 protein. The sample carries some 720,000 distinct CDR3 sequences, over 15% recorded once. Details on this clonotype: The antigen is unknown.

Germline V gene sequence: CDR1 DFQATT, CDR2 SNEGSKA (reference sequence). V was trimmed by 4 bases and J by 7 bases, leaving 14 bases between them. The CDR3 spans 13 residues. The chain has TRBV20-1 and TRBJ2-1; a weak D match, TRBD2 (6 bases). This receptor was taken from a man younger than 35 with Graves' hyperthyroidism. Specimen: blood. The CDR3 DNA reads TGCAGTGCTACCGGAGGGCCTCGTAATGAGCAGTTCTTC. It codes for CSATGGPRNEQFF.